The 18 T cell receptor beta chains below come from one sample, sequenced in a study of T-cell reconstitution after alpha-beta-depleted transplantation in children. The TCRbeta library was prepared with unique molecular identifiers. TCRdb re-called the PCR reads with MiXCR, one entry per CDR3 protein. There are about 300,000 distinct CDR3 sequences in the sample; around 9.1% occur only once, and roughly 7.1% lies in the top ten. The source material was PBMCs, sampled before TCRalphabeta/CD19-depleted stem cell transplant. All receptors derive from a boy in the first two years of life with acute myeloid leukemia, due to receive a stem cell transplant.

The chain employs TRBV7-3 and TRBJ2-2, with D possibly matching TRBD2 (5 bases). This CDR3 spans 15 amino acids. The V end was cut by 4 bases, the J end by 4 bases, with 13 bases between. CDR1 and CDR2 from the germline V gene are SGHTA and FQGTGA. The CDR3 region has the DNA TGTGCCAGCAGCTACGGCATTGGGAGCACCGGGGAGCTGTTTTTT. Amino acids: CASSYGIGSTGELFF. The full variable domain, in which reference TRBV7-3 and TRBJ2-2 provide the parts outside the CDR3, is GAGVSQTPSNKVTEKGKYVELRCDPISGHTALYWYRQSLGQGPEFLIYFQGTGAADDSGLPNDRFFAVRPEGSVSTLKIQRTERGDSAVYLCASSYGIGSTGELFFGEGSRLTVL.

This clonotype was seen repeatedly, ten times or more. The V gene is TRBV29-1, the J gene TRBJ1-2; D gene uncertain. Per the germline V gene, CDR1 is SQVTM and CDR2 is ANQGSEA. Trimming shortened V by 7 bases and J by 8 bases, and 14 bases separated the two germline ends. The CDR3 loop spans 11 amino acids. Written as DNA, the CDR3 is TGCAGCGCACTTTTAACTGGAGGCTACACCTTC. Translated: CSALLTGGYTF.

Ten or more counts support this clonotype. The chain carries TRBV7-2 and TRBJ2-5; 13 nucleotides agree with TRBD2. From germline, CDR1 is SGHTA and CDR2 FQGNSA. This CDR3 has 16 residues. With V trimmed by 5 bases and J by 4 bases, 7 bases remained unmatched. The chain's CDR3 is CASSLRLAGGGETQYF. CDR3 bases: TGTGCCAGCAGCCTCCGACTAGCGGGGGGAGGAGAGACCCAGTACTTC.

This chain connects TRBV4-1 to TRBJ2-1, with 11 bases identical to TRBD2. The CDR3 has 15 residues. Germline V gives CDR1 MGHRA, CDR2 YSYEKL. With V trimmed by 2 bases and J by 7 bases, 4 bases remained unmatched. In nucleotides, the CDR3 is TGCGCCAGCAGCCAACTAGCGGGGGGCCTTAATGAGCAGTTCTTC. Protein: CASSQLAGGLNEQFF.

The V and J genes are TRBV21-1 and TRBJ1-2; TRBD1 is taken as the D call from the table, unchecked against the DNA. TRBV21-1 is a pseudogene. The CDR3 has 15 residues. CDR3 nucleotide sequence: TGTGCCAGCAGCAAAGACAGGGGAGCTAACTATGGCTACACCTTC. Its protein is CASSKDRGANYGYTF.

The CDR3 protein is CASGSGTLSYEQYF. CDR3 sequence (DNA): TGTGCCAGCGGCTCCGGGACCTTATCCTACGAGCAGTACTTC. V usage is TRBV13 and J usage is TRBJ2-7; tentatively, D is TRBD1 or TRBD2 (5 bases each). This CDR3 is built from 14 residues. The ends were cut back, 8 bases at V and 1 base at J, with 15 bases in the middle. From germline, CDR1 is PRHDT and CDR2 FYEKMQ (reference sequence).

This clonotype occurred many times. The CDR3 here is CASSSITDTQYF. The CDR3 region has the DNA TGTGCCAGCAGCTCCATTACAGATACGCAGTATTTT. J is TRBJ2-3 and V is TRBV9; D not resolved. V gave up 4 bases and J gave up 3 bases, with 6 bases separating them. The CDR3 spans 12 residues. Germline V lookup: CDR1 SGDLS, CDR2 YYNGEE.

This clonotype was found many times. The gene calls are TRBV2 and TRBJ2-7; D perhaps matches TRBD2 (5 bases). Trimming pared 3 bases from V and 3 bases from J, leaving 12 bases between. The V gene's germline CDR1 is SNHLY and CDR2 FYNNEI. The CDR3 has 14 amino acids. The CDR3 DNA follows: TGTGCCAGCAGTGATTGGAGGCGCGACTACGAGCAGTACTTC. Its protein is CASSDWRRDYEQYF. The variable domain in full, completed from reference TRBV2 and TRBJ2-7, reads EPEVTQTPSHQVTQMGQEVILRCVPISNHLYFYWYRQILGQKVEFLVSFYNNEISEKSEIFDDQFSVERPDGSNFTLKIRSTKLEDSAMYFCASSDWRRDYEQYFGPGTRLTVT.

This clonotype was observed at least ten times. The CDR3 loop is CASSPRDGELFF. The CDR3 DNA reads as TGTGCCAGCAGCCCACGGGACGGGGAGCTGTTTTTT. The rearrangement uses TRBV7-6 and TRBJ2-2, with D perhaps matching TRBD2 (5 bases). V dropped 5 bases and J dropped 7 bases, with 8 bases sitting between them. Germline CDR1 SGHVS, CDR2 FNYEAQ. The CDR3 runs to 12 residues.

Ten or more counts support this clonotype. This chain joins TRBV20-1 and TRBJ2-2; D remains ambiguous. This CDR3 is 15 amino acids long. V was shortened by 6 bases and J by 0 bases, with 14 bases between the two germline ends. Germline CDR1 DFQATT, CDR2 SNEGSKA (reference sequence). The CDR3 loop is CSATFSPANTGELFF. The CDR3 region has the DNA TGCAGTGCCACCTTTTCCCCCGCGAACACCGGGGAGCTGTTTTTT.

In the case of this clonotype: A much larger clone lies one base from this, so it may be a read error. Because the CDR3 is missing its conserved closing phenylalanine or tryptophan, this is likely a read error. The V call is TRBV7-2, the J call TRBJ2-7; maybe TRBD2 (6 bases). Germline V gene data show CDR1 as SGHTA and CDR2 as FQGNSA. The CDR3 runs 14 residues. With 5 bases removed from V and 2 bases from J, the gap between germline ends came to 13 bases. CDR3 in amino acids: CASSAGSGPYEQYC. The CDR3 region has the DNA TGTGCCAGCAGCGCAGGTAGCGGACCCTACGAGCAGTACTGC.

This clonotype was counted many times. The chain is built from TRBV28 and TRBJ2-7; D call uncertain. This CDR3 has 12 amino acids. Germline V gene data show CDR1 as MDHEN and CDR2 as SYDVKM. Trimming left V 2 bases short and J 4 bases short, with 6 bases between. CDR3 protein: CASSLTVYEQYF. In nucleotides, the CDR3 is TGTGCCAGCAGTTTAACAGTATACGAGCAGTACTTC. Full variable domain (remainder filled in from reference TRBV28 and TRBJ2-7): DVKVTQSSRYLVKRTGEKVFLECVQDMDHENMFWYRQDPGLGLRLIYFSYDVKMKEKGDIPEGYSVSREKKERFSLILESASTNQTSMYLCASSLTVYEQYFGPGTRLTVT.

The chain uses TRBV7-2 and TRBJ2-1, with TRBD1 matching over 11 bases. Unmatched junction bases numbered 6, after V lost 3 bases and J lost 8 bases. This CDR3 is 15 amino acids long. Germline CDR1 is SGHTA and CDR2 is FQGNSA. The CDR3 loop is CASSFRDRGFYEQFF. CDR3 nucleotides: TGTGCCAGCAGCTTTCGGGACAGGGGGTTTTATGAGCAGTTCTTC.

Concerning this clonotype itself: This may come from a read error, since a much larger clone is one base off. Here the CDR3 omits its conserved ending phenylalanine or tryptophan, so a read error is the likely source. The rearrangement joins TRBV14 to TRBJ1-4; no clear D gene. In germline, CDR1 is SGHDN, CDR2 FVKESK. The length of the CDR3 is 15 residues. Trimming took 1 base from V and 3 from J, leaving 9 bases between them. The CDR3 DNA is TGTGCCAGCAGCCAAGCGTCAGGACCTAATGAAAAACTGTTTTAT. The encoded protein is CASSQASGPNEKLFY.

This clonotype was detected only a few times. The chain is built from TRBV11-1 and TRBJ2-7; 9 bases fit TRBD1. V dropped 3 bases and J dropped 3; count of bases not matched to a gene: 3. Germline assignment: CDR1 SGHAT and CDR2 FQDESV (reference sequence). CDR3 length equals 14 residues. CDR3 sequence reads: CASSFGTGIYEQYF. The CDR3 bases are TGTGCCAGCAGCTTCGGGACAGGGATCTACGAGCAGTACTTC.

The chain couples TRBV6-1 to TRBJ2-7; 8 nucleotides agree with TRBD2. Germline V gives CDR1 MNHNS, CDR2 SASEGT. J lost 3 bases, V lost 8 bases, and 12 bases had no gene match. This CDR3 spans 15 amino acids. The CDR3 sequence: CASLRASGPIYEQYF. The CDR3 DNA sequence: TGTGCCAGCCTGAGGGCTAGCGGGCCAATCTACGAGCAGTACTTC.

The sample holds many counts of this clonotype. The chain is built from TRBV5-4 and TRBJ2-1; 10 bases align to TRBD1. Per germline, CDR1 SGHNT and CDR2 YYREEE (reference sequence). V lost 4 bases to trimming and J lost 7 bases; unmatched junction nucleotides: 5. The CDR3 has 14 amino acids. The CDR3 loop is CASSAGTGANEQFF. The CDR3, as DNA: TGTGCCAGCAGCGCCGGGACAGGGGCAAATGAGCAGTTCTTC.

This clonotype was counted once. With a much larger clone just one base away, this may be a read error. This chain's CDR3 is CASSPCTENQETQYF. The DNA of the CDR3 is TGTGCCAGCAGTCCATGCACAGAAAACCAAGAGACCCAGTACTTC. This chain joins TRBV12-3 or TRBV12-4 and TRBJ2-5, with D hard to call. CDR3 size: 15 residues. V was shortened by 5 bases and J by 0 bases, with 13 bases between the two germline ends.